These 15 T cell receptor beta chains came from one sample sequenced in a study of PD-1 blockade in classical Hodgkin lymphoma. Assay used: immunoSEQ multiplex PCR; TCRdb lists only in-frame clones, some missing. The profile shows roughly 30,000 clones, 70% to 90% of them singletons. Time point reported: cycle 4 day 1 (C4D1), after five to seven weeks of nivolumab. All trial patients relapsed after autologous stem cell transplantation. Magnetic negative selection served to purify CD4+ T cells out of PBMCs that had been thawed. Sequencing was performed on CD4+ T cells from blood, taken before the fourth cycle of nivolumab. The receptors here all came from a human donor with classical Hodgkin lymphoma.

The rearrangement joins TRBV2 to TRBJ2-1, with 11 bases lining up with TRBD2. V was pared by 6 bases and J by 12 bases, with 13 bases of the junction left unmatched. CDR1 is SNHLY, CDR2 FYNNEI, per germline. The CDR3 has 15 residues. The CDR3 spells CASRRIAGGSVTQFF. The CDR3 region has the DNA TGTGCCAGCAGGAGGATAGCGGGGGGGTCGGTGACGCAGTTCTTC.

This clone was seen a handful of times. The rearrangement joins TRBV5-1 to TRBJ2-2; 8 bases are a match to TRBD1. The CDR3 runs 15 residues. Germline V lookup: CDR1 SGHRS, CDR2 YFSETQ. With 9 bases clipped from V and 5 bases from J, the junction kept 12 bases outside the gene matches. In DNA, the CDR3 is TGCGCCACCCACCCCTCGGGACAGGAGACCGGGGAGCTGTTTTTT. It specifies CATHPSGQETGELFF.

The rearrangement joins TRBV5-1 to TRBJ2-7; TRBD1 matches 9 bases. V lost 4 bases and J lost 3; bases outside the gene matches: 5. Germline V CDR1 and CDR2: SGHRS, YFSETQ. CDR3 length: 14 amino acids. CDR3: CASSLGQGSYEQYF. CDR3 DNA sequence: TGCGCCAGCAGCCTAGGACAGGGGAGCTACGAGCAGTACTTC.

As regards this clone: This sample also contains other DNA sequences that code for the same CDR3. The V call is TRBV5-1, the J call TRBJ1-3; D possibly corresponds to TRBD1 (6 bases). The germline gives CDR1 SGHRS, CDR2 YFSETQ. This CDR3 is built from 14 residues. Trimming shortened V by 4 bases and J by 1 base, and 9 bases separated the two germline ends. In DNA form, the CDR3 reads TGCGCCAGCAGCCTTACAGGGTCTGGAAACACCATATATTTT. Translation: CASSLTGSGNTIYF.

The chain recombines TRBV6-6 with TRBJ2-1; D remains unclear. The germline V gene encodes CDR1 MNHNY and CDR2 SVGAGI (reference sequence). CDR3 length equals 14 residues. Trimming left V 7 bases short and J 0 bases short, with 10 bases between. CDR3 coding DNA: TGTGCCAGCACCCTACTGAGCTCCTACAATGAGCAGTTCTTC. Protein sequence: CASTLLSSYNEQFF.

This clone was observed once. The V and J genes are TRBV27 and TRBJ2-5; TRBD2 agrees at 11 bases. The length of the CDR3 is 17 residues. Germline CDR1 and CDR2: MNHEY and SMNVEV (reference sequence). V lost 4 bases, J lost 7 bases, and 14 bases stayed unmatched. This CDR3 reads CASSSLSSGGLYRTQYF. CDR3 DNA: TGTGCCAGCAGTTCCCTATCTAGCGGGGGGTTGTATAGGACCCAGTACTTC.

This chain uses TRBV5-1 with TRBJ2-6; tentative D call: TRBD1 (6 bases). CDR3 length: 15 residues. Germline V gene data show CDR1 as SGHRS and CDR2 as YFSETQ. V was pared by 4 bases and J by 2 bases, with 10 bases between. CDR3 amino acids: CASSPTGTGANVLTF. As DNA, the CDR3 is TGCGCCAGCAGCCCCACAGGGACTGGGGCCAACGTCCTGACTTTC.

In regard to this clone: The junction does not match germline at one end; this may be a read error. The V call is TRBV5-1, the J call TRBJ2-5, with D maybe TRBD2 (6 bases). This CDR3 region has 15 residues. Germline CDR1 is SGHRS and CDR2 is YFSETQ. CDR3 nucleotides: TGCGCCGGCAGCTTACGCGGGACCCCCGAGGAGACCCAGTACTTC. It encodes CAGSLRGTPEETQYF.

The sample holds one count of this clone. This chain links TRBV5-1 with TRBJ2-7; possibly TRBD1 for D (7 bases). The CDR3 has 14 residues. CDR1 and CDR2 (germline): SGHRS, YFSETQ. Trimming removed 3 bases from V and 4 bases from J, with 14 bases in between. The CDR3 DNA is TGCGCCAGCAGCTCCGGGACAGCGGGTTACGAGCAGTACTTC. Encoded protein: CASSSGTAGYEQYF.

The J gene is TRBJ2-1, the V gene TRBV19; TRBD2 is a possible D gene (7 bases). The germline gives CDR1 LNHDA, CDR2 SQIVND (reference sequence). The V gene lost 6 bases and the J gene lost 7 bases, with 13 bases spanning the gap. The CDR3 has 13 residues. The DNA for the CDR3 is TGTGCCAGTAGCAGGGGACTAAATAATGAGCAGTTCTTC. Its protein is CASSRGLNNEQFF.

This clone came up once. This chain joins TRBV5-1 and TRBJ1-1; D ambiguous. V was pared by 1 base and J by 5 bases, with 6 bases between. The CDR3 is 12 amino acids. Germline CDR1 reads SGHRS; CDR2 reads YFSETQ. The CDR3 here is CASSLSGTEAFF. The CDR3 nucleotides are TGCGCCAGCAGCTTGTCTGGGACTGAAGCTTTCTTT.

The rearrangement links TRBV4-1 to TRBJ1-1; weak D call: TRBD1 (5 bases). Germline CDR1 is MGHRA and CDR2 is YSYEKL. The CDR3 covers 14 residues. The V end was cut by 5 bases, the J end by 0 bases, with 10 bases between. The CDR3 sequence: CASSEQALNTEAFF. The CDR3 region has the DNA TGCGCCAGCAGCGAACAGGCTCTGAACACTGAAGCTTTCTTT.

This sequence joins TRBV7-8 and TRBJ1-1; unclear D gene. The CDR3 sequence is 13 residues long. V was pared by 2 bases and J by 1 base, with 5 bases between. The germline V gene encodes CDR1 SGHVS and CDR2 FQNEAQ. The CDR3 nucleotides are TGTGCCAGCAGCTTAAGGCAGAACACTGAAGCTTTCTTT. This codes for CASSLRQNTEAFF.

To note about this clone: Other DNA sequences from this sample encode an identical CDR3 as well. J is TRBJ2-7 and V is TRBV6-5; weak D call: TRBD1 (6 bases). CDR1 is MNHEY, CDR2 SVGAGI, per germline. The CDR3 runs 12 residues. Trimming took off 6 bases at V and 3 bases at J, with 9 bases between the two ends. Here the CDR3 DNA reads TGTGCCAGCAGAAGGGACAACTACGAGCAGTACTTC. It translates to CASRRDNYEQYF.

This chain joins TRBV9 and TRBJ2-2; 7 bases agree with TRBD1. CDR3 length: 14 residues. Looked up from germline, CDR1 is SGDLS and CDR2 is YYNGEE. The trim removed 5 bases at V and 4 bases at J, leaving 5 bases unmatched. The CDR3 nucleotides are TGTGCCAGCAGTCGTACAGGGGTCACCGGGGAGCTGTTTTTT. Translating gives CASSRTGVTGELFF.